This is a list of T cell receptor beta chains from one sample in a study of blood T cell repertoires in COVID-19. Clones were sequenced by immunoSEQ multiplex PCR, and TCRdb holds only the in-frame ones, with some missing. The sample lists about 150,000 clones, roughly 84% seen once, with around 9.8% in the top ten. Input material: peripheral blood. Every receptor here comes from a woman in her forties or fifties with acute or convalescent COVID-19. Each CDR3 is given with its conserved first and last residue. The D gene is left open where the match is weak. Clone size is not always given. Where it is, it says once, few, many or a class for expanded clones.

V	J	size	D	DNA	CDR3
TRBV7-2	TRBJ2-7	.	TRBD2	TGTGCCAGCAGCGCTCTAGCGGGGGCATTCTACGAGCAGTACTTC	CASSALAGAFYEQYF
TRBV19	TRBJ2-7	.	.	TGTGCCAGTAGGAGAGATACAGGAGCATCCTACGAGCAGTACTTC	CASRRDTGASYEQYF
TRBV5-4	TRBJ1-2	.	TRBD1	TGTGCCAGCAGCCCGCTCGGGACAGGGTCTTATGGCTACACCTTC	CASSPLGTGSYGYTF
TRBV5-4	TRBJ1-1	.	.	TGTGCCAGCAGCTCCCCAGGGGAAACTGAAGCTTTCTTT	CASSSPGETEAFF
TRBV19	TRBJ1-5	.	TRBD1	TGTGCCAGTAGTCTTGACATCGGGACAGGGGGGCAGCCCCAGCATTTT	CASSLDIGTGGQPQHF
TRBV27	TRBJ2-2	few	.	TGTGCCAGCAGTTTACGCGGGGCTGATGACGGGGAGCTGTTTTTT	CASSLRGADDGELFF
TRBV5-4	TRBJ2-1	.	TRBD2	TGTGCCAGCAGCGAAACTAGCGGGACTTACAATGAGCAGTTCTTC	CASSETSGTYNEQFF
TRBV6-1	TRBJ1-5	.	.	TGTGCCAGCAGTGATGCGACGCGAACAGGCTTTCGGCAGCCCCAGCATTTT	CASSDATRTGFRQPQHF
TRBV2	TRBJ1-5	.	TRBD1	TGTGCCAGCACTTCTAACAGGGGCCGTAATCAGCCCCAGCATTTT	CASTSNRGRNQPQHF
TRBV30	TRBJ1-2	.	TRBD1	TGTGCCTGGAGCCCGACCGGGACAGGGGGTTACTATGGCTACACCTTC	CAWSPTGTGGYYGYTF
TRBV10-2	TRBJ2-1	.	TRBD2	TGCGCCAGCAGCGTGTGGGCTAGCGGGGGGGACAATGAGCAGTTCTTC	CASSVWASGGDNEQFF
TRBV5-4	TRBJ1-2	.	.	TGTGCCAGCAACGGACAGAATTCTAACTATGGCTACACCTTC	CASNGQNSNYGYTF
TRBV9	TRBJ2-5	.	.	TGTGCCAGCAGCTCTCCGAGCAGGGCGCAGACACCCCAGGAGACCCAGTACTTC	CASSSPSRAQTPQETQYF
TRBV18	TRBJ1-6	.	.	TGTGCCAGCTCACCACCCACCCGGAATTCACCCCTCCACTTT	CASSPPTRNSPLHF
TRBV6-5	TRBJ1-2	few	.	TGTGCCAGCAGCCCCGAGAACTATGGCTACACCTTC	CASSPENYGYTF
TRBV7-9	TRBJ2-5	.	.	TGTGCCAGCAGCGCTTCTGGGAGGGGGTATCAAGAGACCCAGTACTTC	CASSASGRGYQETQYF
TRBV20-1	TRBJ2-7	.	.	TGCAGTGCTGTACTGGAGGAGCAGTACTTC	CSAVLEEQYF
TRBV18	TRBJ1-2	few	TRBD1	TGTGCCAGCTCACCCCCGACAGGGGGCCTGAACTATGGCTACACCTTC	CASSPPTGGLNYGYTF
TRBV7-2	TRBJ2-3	.	TRBD2	TGTGCCAGCAGCTTTAGCGGGGGGCGCATAACGCAGTATTTT	CASSFSGGRITQYF
TRBV5-5	TRBJ1-1	.	TRBD1	TGTGCCAGCAGCTTGGGTGGCAGGGGGTGGGTGAACACTGAAGCTTTCTTT	CASSLGGRGWVNTEAFF
TRBV7-2	TRBJ2-3	.	TRBD2	TGTGCCAGCAGCTTAGAGGCTAGCGGGAGTGGGCCCACAGATACGCAGTATTTT	CASSLEASGSGPTDTQYF